Reported below is one T cell receptor (beta chain). Its antigen is not yet known. Base-call qualities are not available, and no considerably larger clone is one nucleotide away. To prepare the library, the immunoSEQ multiplex PCR assay was applied. TCRdb holds this immuneACCESS table with in-frame rearrangements only. Some clones are missing; in checked studies, unresolved V genes explain under half, and the rest has no known cause. The table for this sample lists about 78,000 clones; 85% to 90% of them were counted only once. The ten largest clones add up to 0.87% of the sample. The CDR3, cysteine through phenylalanine, is 12 amino acids long. The read is trimmed to its CDR3 DNA, 36 bases read in frame from base 1. Sequences SGHNT (CDR1) and YENEEA (CDR2) are obtained from the germline V gene. V sheds 1 base and J sheds 8 bases, leaving 6 bases between their ends. The sample belongs to a study of radiotherapy plus CTLA-4 blockade in lung cancer (dated by TCRdb to about 2018). Turning to the overall study: Among the enrolled patients, approximately 17% had an objective response, and 31% reached disease control. Broader findings and caveats from the paper: The strongest predictors of response were reported to be early dynamic shifts in blood T cell clones along with a rise in serum interferon-beta following radiation. TCR clones derived from tumors expanded in peripheral blood after treatment with radiotherapy and ipilimumab.

The study tested focal radiation therapy combined with CTLA-4 blockade (ipilimumab) in patients with chemo-refractory metastatic non-small-cell lung cancer. The sequence links TRBV11-3 to TRBJ2-1; confidence is insufficient to name the D gene. This TCR was sampled from a human donor with non-small cell lung cancer who had stable disease on radiotherapy plus ipilimumab. Sequenced material: peripheral blood, taken from a patient treated with radiotherapy plus ipilimumab. The nucleotide sequence is given as TGTGCCAGCAGCTTAGTCGGCCATGAGCAGTTCTTC. The translation is CASSLVGHEQFF.